The present T cell receptor (beta chain) was sequenced within a study of shared clonotypes between healthy human individuals. General study points: Estimated richness was generally greater in naive than memory subsets.

As defined, naive CD8 cells were CD45RO-negative and positively selected for CCR7, with terminally differentiated effector memory CD45RA+ cells excluded. V was clipped by 2 bases and J by 2 bases, with 7 bases between them. CDR1 WSHSY and CDR2 SAAADI come from the germline V gene. CDR3 size: 13 residues. Produced via immunoSEQ multiplex PCR; TCRdb's table is partial and in-frame only. Of about 1,800,000 clones listed, approximately 94% are singletons. Notes on this clone: Its specificity is not known.

The receptor was derived from a man aged 18 to 30 in good health. The sequenced sample consisted of naive CD8+ T cells sorted from blood. The rearrangement uses TRBV10-2 and TRBJ2-7; D call uncertain. The CDR3, as DNA: TGCGCCAGCAGTGAGAATGGCCCCTACGAGCAGTACTTC. This translates into CASSENGPYEQYF.